A selection of T cell receptor beta chains follows, all from one sample in a study of CD8 T cells in Susac syndrome. TCRdb passed the immunoSEQ multiplex PCR reads through MiXCR, listing each CDR3 protein once. The repertoire has about 240,000 distinct CDR3 sequences, less than 96% of them found once; the top ten carry less than 0.11%. Sequencing was performed on CD4+ T cells from PBMCs. These receptors originate from a human donor with Susac syndrome. The CDR3 runs from the conserved cysteine through the conserved F or W. A D gene is named only where the DNA matches it firmly. Some rows mark clone size as missing; the rest say once, few, many or name a class of expanded clone.

CDR3 protein	CDR3 DNA	V gene	J gene	clone size	D gene
CATSDPRDKQFF	TGTGCCACCAGTGACCCCAGGGATAAGCAGTTCTTC	TRBV24-1	TRBJ2-1	-	-
CASSCRVATEAFF	TGTGCCAGCAGTTGCAGGGTAGCCACTGAAGCTTTCTTT	TRBV6-5	TRBJ1-1	-	-
CSARIGLSSGRYEQYF	TGCAGTGCTAGAATAGGGCTATCTAGCGGGAGGTACGAGCAGTACTTC	TRBV20-1	TRBJ2-7	-	TRBD2
CSVGASREQYF	TGCAGCGTGGGGGCATCCCGCGAGCAGTACTTC	TRBV29-1	TRBJ2-7	-	-
CASSQEERGTDTQYF	TGCGCCAGCAGCCAAGAGGAGCGGGGGACAGATACGCAGTATTTT	TRBV4-1	TRBJ2-3	-	TRBD2
CASSPPGQRNYEQYF	TGTGCCAGCAGCCCCCCGGGACAGCGGAACTACGAGCAGTACTTC	TRBV13	TRBJ2-7	-	TRBD1
CASSPRTDYSSYEQYF	TGTGCCAGCAGCCCCCGAACGGACTATTCCTCCTACGAGCAGTACTTC	TRBV11-2	TRBJ2-7	-	-
CASREAGTLNTEAFF	TGTGCCAGCAGGGAAGCCGGGACATTGAACACTGAAGCTTTCTTT	TRBV25-1	TRBJ1-1	-	-
CASSELQRLNTEAFF	TGTGCCAGCAGTGAACTTCAGCGTTTGAACACTGAAGCTTTCTTT	TRBV7-9	TRBJ1-1	-	-
CACRGTGVNTQYF	TGTGCCTGTCGCGGGACAGGGGTGAATACGCAGTATTTT	TRBV30	TRBJ2-3	-	TRBD1
CASSLTDYNEQFF	TGTGCCAGCAGCCTCACAGACTACAATGAGCAGTTCTTC	TRBV7-9	TRBJ2-1	-	-
CSARAQDKETQYF	TGCAGTGCTAGAGCGCAGGATAAAGAGACCCAGTACTTC	TRBV20-1	TRBJ2-5	-	-
CASSRTGGTQYF	TGTGCCAGCAGCAGGACTGGAGGTACGCAGTATTTT	TRBV27	TRBJ2-3	-	-
CSARDQGIYTF	TGCAGTGCTAGAGATCAGGGGATTTACACCTTC	TRBV20-1	TRBJ1-2	once	-
CATDRGSPQHF	TGTGCCACGGACAGGGGGAGCCCCCAGCATTTT	TRBV28	TRBJ1-5	-	TRBD1
CSVERGQANTEAFF	TGCAGCGTTGAAAGGGGCCAGGCAAACACTGAAGCTTTCTTT	TRBV29-1	TRBJ1-1	-	-
CASSTRNTEAFF	TGTGCCAGCAGCACCAGGAACACTGAAGCTTTCTTT	TRBV13	TRBJ1-1	few	-
CASSQGVTSGWRPPTVEFF	TGTGCCAGCAGCCAAGGGGTCACGAGCGGATGGCGTCCTCCTACGGTTGAGTTCTTC	TRBV14	TRBJ2-1	-	-
CASSLEGLHTQYF	TGTGCCAGCAGCTTAGAGGGCCTTCATACGCAGTATTTT	TRBV7-8	TRBJ2-3	-	-
CASSPRPGTIGPRTDTQYF	TGTGCCAGCAGCCCTCGTCCCGGGACTATCGGGCCGCGCACAGATACGCAGTATTTT	TRBV9	TRBJ2-3	once	TRBD2
CSARGAGLYNEQFF	TGCAGTGCTAGAGGTGCGGGCCTCTACAATGAGCAGTTCTTC	TRBV20-1	TRBJ2-1	-	-
CSASTPSGNYGYTF	TGCAGTGCTAGCACCCCCAGTGGGAACTATGGCTACACCTTC	TRBV20-1	TRBJ1-2	-	-
CASSQRNQNTEAFF	TGTGCCAGCAGCCAACGAAATCAGAACACTGAAGCTTTCTTT	TRBV3-1	TRBJ1-1	-	-
CASSSPSAPYGYTF	TGTGCCAGCAGTTCACCGTCGGCCCCATATGGCTACACCTTC	TRBV27	TRBJ1-2	-	-
CASSQITSGREQFF	TGTGCCAGCAGCCAAATAACTAGCGGCCGAGAGCAGTTCTTC	TRBV3-1	TRBJ2-1	-	TRBD2
CAWSRDRIGGTEAFF	TGTGCCTGGAGTAGGGACAGGATAGGCGGGACTGAAGCTTTCTTT	TRBV30	TRBJ1-1	-	TRBD1
CASSPTPGQGNNEQFF	TGTGCCAGTAGTCCGACGCCGGGACAGGGGAACAATGAGCAGTTCTTC	TRBV19	TRBJ2-1	once	TRBD1
CASSYLGLHQDYEQYF	TGTGCCAGCAGTTACCTCGGACTGCACCAAGACTACGAGCAGTACTTC	TRBV27	TRBJ2-7	-	-
CASSPPRGTTEAFF	TGTGCCAGCTCACCACCCCGAGGGACGACTGAAGCTTTCTTT	TRBV18	TRBJ1-1	-	-
CSAWSGYSNQPQHF	TGCAGTGCTTGGTCCGGCTATAGCAATCAGCCCCAGCATTTT	TRBV20-1	TRBJ1-5	-	-
CASSSLSGPPNTEAFF	TGTGCCAGCAGTTCCCTGTCGGGACCCCCGAACACTGAAGCTTTCTTT	TRBV27	TRBJ1-1	-	-
CASSRRQTYNEQFF	TGTGCCAGCAGTCGTAGACAGACCTACAATGAGCAGTTCTTC	TRBV5-4	TRBJ2-1	-	-
CASVGGAATNYGYTF	TGTGCCAGCGTGGGAGGGGCCGCAACTAACTATGGCTACACCTTC	TRBV28	TRBJ1-2	-	-
CATRPSGARSTEAFF	TGTGCCACCAGGCCTTCGGGGGCGAGGTCCACTGAAGCTTTCTTT	TRBV15	TRBJ1-1	once	-
CSATRSRGESQPQHF	TGCAGTGCTACCCGTTCCAGGGGTGAGAGCCAGCCCCAGCATTTT	TRBV20-1	TRBJ1-5	-	-
CASSHRDRSYEQYF	TGTGCCAGCAGCCACCGGGACCGCTCCTACGAGCAGTACTTC	TRBV3-1	TRBJ2-7	-	-
CSVIGQGGSRGYTF	TGCAGCGTTATAGGACAGGGGGGATCTCGCGGCTACACCTTC	TRBV29-1	TRBJ1-2	-	TRBD1
CSANRGPQQFF	TGCAGTGCAAACAGGGGGCCTCAGCAGTTCTTC	TRBV20-1	TRBJ2-1	once	TRBD1
CASSPQVRVEQYF	TGTGCCAGCTCACCACAGGTTCGGGTCGAGCAGTACTTC	TRBV18	TRBJ2-7	-	-
CASSPRTGTGDGEQFF	TGTGCCAGCAGTCCCCGAACCGGGACAGGGGACGGTGAGCAGTTCTTC	TRBV27	TRBJ2-1	-	TRBD1
CASSPRARLETQYF	TGTGCCAGCAGCCCCCGGGCCAGACTGGAGACCCAGTACTTC	TRBV7-3	TRBJ2-5	once	-
CASSQVAGLREQFF	TGCGCCAGCAGCCAAGTCGCGGGATTACGAGAGCAGTTCTTC	TRBV4-1	TRBJ2-1	once	-
CATRKADVEKLFF	TGTGCCACCAGAAAAGCTGACGTTGAAAAACTGTTTTTT	TRBV15	TRBJ1-4	-	-
CASSQTQETQYF	TGTGCCAGCAGTCAGACCCAAGAGACCCAGTACTTC	TRBV6-5	TRBJ2-5	-	-
CSANLGREETQYF	TGCAGTGCCAACCTGGGGCGGGAAGAGACCCAGTACTTC	TRBV20-1	TRBJ2-5	-	-